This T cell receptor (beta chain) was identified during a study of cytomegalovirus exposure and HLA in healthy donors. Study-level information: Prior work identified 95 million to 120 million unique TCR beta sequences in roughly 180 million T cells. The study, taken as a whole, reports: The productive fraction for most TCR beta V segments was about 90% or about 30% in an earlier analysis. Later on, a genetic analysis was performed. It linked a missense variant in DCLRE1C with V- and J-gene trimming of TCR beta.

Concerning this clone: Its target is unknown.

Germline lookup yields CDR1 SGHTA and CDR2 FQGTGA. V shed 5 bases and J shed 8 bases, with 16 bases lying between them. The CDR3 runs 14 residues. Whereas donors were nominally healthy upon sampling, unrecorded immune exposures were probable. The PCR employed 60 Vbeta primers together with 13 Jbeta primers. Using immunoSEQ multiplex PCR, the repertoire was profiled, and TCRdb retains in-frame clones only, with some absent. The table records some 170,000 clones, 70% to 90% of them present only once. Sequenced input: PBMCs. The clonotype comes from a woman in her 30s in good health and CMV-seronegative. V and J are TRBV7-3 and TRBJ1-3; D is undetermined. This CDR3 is CASSPGLSPHTIYF. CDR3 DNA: TGTGCCAGCAGCCCAGGACTCAGTCCGCACACCATATATTTT.